Listed here are 31 T cell receptor beta chains from one sample, sequenced in a study of blood T cell repertoires in COVID-19 (dated by TCRdb to between 2020 and 2021). Libraries were prepared through the immunoSEQ multiplex PCR assay. The table was pulled from immuneACCESS by TCRdb, which kept in-frame rearrangements only. Such tables lose some clones; where checked, under half of the loss comes from unresolved V genes, and the rest has no known cause. The table for this sample lists about 59,000 clones; roughly 80% of them were counted only once. The ten largest clones take up more than 7.5% of the sample. Sequences were obtained from peripheral blood. These receptors all come from a human donor in a cohort sampled during active COVID-19.

This clone was counted between two and nine times. The chain carries TRBV28 and TRBJ2-2; D is ambiguous. The CDR3 runs to 14 residues. Trimming left V 5 bases short and J 4 bases short, with 11 bases between. Germline values: CDR1 MDHEN, CDR2 SYDVKM. CDR3 sequence: CASSASTSTGELFF. The CDR3 DNA follows: TGTGCCAGCAGTGCCTCGACAAGCACCGGGGAGCTGTTTTTT.

The chain couples TRBV10-3 to TRBJ1-1; unclear D gene. This CDR3 spans 16 amino acids. CDR1 is ENHRY, CDR2 SYGVKD, per germline. V was shortened by 0 bases and J by 0 bases, with 11 bases between the two germline ends. CDR3 nucleotides: TGTGCCATCAGTGAGTCGTCTTGGCTCATGAACACTGAAGCTTTCTTT. This gives the protein CAISESSWLMNTEAFF.

CDR3 sequence (DNA): TGTGCCAGCTCACCACCGAGCACAGTATATTTTGACGGAGAGACCCAGTACTTC. The encoded protein is CASSPPSTVYFDGETQYF. The chain combines TRBV18 with TRBJ2-5; D is unresolved. CDR3 length: 18 amino acids. Per germline, CDR1 KGHSH and CDR2 LQKENI. Deletions cut 0 bases from V and 4 bases from J, with 21 bases between.

The V call is TRBV2, the J call TRBJ2-3, with TRBD2 matching 7 bases. The ends lost 4 bases at V and 1 base at J; junction bases unmatched: 2. The CDR3 is made up of 14 amino acids. CDR1 SNHLY and CDR2 FYNNEI come from the germline V gene. CDR3 loop: CASSGLAGTDTQYF. DNA of the CDR3: TGTGCCAGCAGTGGTCTAGCGGGCACAGATACGCAGTATTTT.

In DNA, the CDR3 is TGTGCCAGCAGCTTAGTTCTCACCGGGGAGCTGTTTTTT. Translating gives CASSLVLTGELFF. The rearrangement joins TRBV11-2 to TRBJ2-2; D is unclear. V was clipped by 1 base and J by 4 bases, with 4 bases between them. Per germline, CDR1 SGHAT and CDR2 FQNNGV. The CDR3 runs 13 residues.

V is TRBV11-3 and J is TRBJ1-1; D is perhaps TRBD1 (5 bases). This CDR3 is 15 amino acids long. Germline CDR1 SGHNT, CDR2 YENEEA. Trimming shortened V by 3 bases and J by 1 base, and 12 bases separated the two germline ends. The CDR3 region is CASSFNGHPNTEAFF. The CDR3 DNA reads TGTGCCAGCAGCTTTAACGGACATCCGAACACTGAAGCTTTCTTT.

In the case of this clone: The identical CDR3 is also encoded by other nucleotide sequences in the sample. V usage is TRBV3-1 (or the pseudogene TRBV3-2) and J usage is TRBJ2-2, with 9 bases lining up with TRBD2. The length of the CDR3 is 15 residues. Germline CDR1 and CDR2: LGHDT and YNNKEL (reference sequence). With V trimmed by 2 bases and J by 4 bases, 2 bases remained unmatched. The DNA for the CDR3 is TGTGCCAGCAGCCAACGACTAGCGGTCACCGGGGAGCTGTTTTTT. It yields the protein CASSQRLAVTGELFF.

The rearrangement uses TRBV7-7 and TRBJ2-1, with TRBD2 identical over 10 bases. CDR1 SSHAT and CDR2 FNYEAQ come from the germline V gene (reference sequence). V gave up 4 bases and J gave up 6 bases; unmatched junction bases: 9. CDR3 length: 16 residues. The CDR3 region has the DNA TGTGCCAGCAGCTCTCGTCCCCTAGCGGGAGTCAATGAGCAGTTCTTC. Protein: CASSSRPLAGVNEQFF.

This clone showed up just a few times. The V and J genes are TRBV5-6 and TRBJ1-1, with 7 bases fitting TRBD1. The ends lost 5 bases at V and 1 base at J; junction bases unmatched: 8. This CDR3 has 15 amino acids. The germline gives CDR1 SGHDT, CDR2 YYEEEE. The DNA for the CDR3 is TGTGCCAGCAGGTCGACAGGGCATGAGAACACTGAAGCTTTCTTT. Its translation is CASRSTGHENTEAFF.

This clone has only one observation. V gene TRBV19 combines with J gene TRBJ2-7, with a possible D match to TRBD1 (5 bases). V was trimmed by 6 bases and J by 4 bases, leaving 7 bases between them. Germline CDR1 LNHDA, CDR2 SQIVND (reference sequence). CDR3 length: 11 residues. CDR3 nucleotide sequence: TGTGCCAGTAGCGCAGGGTACGAGCAGTACTTC. Translating it yields CASSAGYEQYF.

This chain joins TRBV7-2 and TRBJ2-1; no reliable D call. The CDR3 runs 14 residues. The ends were cut back, 3 bases at V and 4 bases at J, with 10 bases in the middle. Germline V gives CDR1 SGHTA, CDR2 FQGNSA. The CDR3 DNA follows: TGTGCCAGCAGCTTTATGCTCCGGTACAATGAGCAGTTCTTC. Its translation: CASSFMLRYNEQFF.

The CDR3 reads CASRARDRYEQYF. DNA of the CDR3: TGTGCCAGCAGGGCACGGGACAGGTACGAGCAGTACTTC. The chain joins TRBV28 to TRBJ2-7; TRBD1 agrees at 8 bases. The V and J ends lost 6 bases and 4 bases, in that order; junction bases with no gene match: 5. CDR3 length: 13 amino acids. From germline, CDR1 is MDHEN and CDR2 SYDVKM.

This clone was seen only once. The CDR3 region has the DNA TGTGCCAGCAGTGAAGGGGAGGTGCTCTACGAGCAGTACTTC. Residues: CASSEGEVLYEQYF. The gene calls are TRBV2 and TRBJ2-7, with D perhaps matching TRBD2 (6 bases). The CDR3 runs 14 residues. Trimming cost V 1 base and J 3 bases, with 10 bases left between them. Germline V gene lookup returns CDR1 SNHLY and CDR2 FYNNEI.

The rearrangement uses TRBV6-1 and TRBJ1-6, with 7 bases identical to TRBD1. With 3 bases clipped from V and 10 bases from J, the junction kept 9 bases outside the gene matches. Looked up from germline, CDR1 is MNHNS and CDR2 is SASEGT. CDR3 length: 15 residues. CDR3 nucleotides: TGTGCCAGCAGTGATTGGCAGGGGGTAGGGTCACCCCTCCACTTT. Its translation: CASSDWQGVGSPLHF.

The chain recombines TRBV19 with TRBJ2-2, with a weak D call TRBD1 (6 bases). The CDR3 length is 14 residues. Germline loops: CDR1 LNHDA, CDR2 SQIVND (reference sequence). The V and J ends lost 2 bases and 7 bases respectively, with 11 bases between them. The CDR3 region has the DNA TGTGCCAGTAGTATACAGGGGTCGGGCGGGGAGCTGTTTTTT. The encoded protein is CASSIQGSGGELFF.

This clone was seen only once. This chain joins TRBV6-4 and TRBJ2-3; 13 nucleotides match TRBD2. V dropped 8 bases and J dropped 0; count of bases not matched to a gene: 5. Germline assignment: CDR1 MRHNA and CDR2 SNTAGT. The CDR3 is made up of 16 amino acids. The CDR3, as DNA: TGTGCCAGCGGGACTAGCGGGGCCTTTAGCACAGATACGCAGTATTTT. Its translation: CASGTSGAFSTDTQYF.

This chain links TRBV7-9 with TRBJ2-3; tentative D call: TRBD2 (6 bases). The CDR3 runs 15 residues. V was trimmed by 8 bases and J by 2 bases, leaving 17 bases between them. Germline-derived CDR1 and CDR2 are SEHNR and FQNEAQ (reference sequence). The CDR3 sequence: CASLVSGGDTDTQYF. CDR3 nucleotide sequence: TGTGCCAGCCTAGTCAGCGGAGGGGACACAGATACGCAGTATTTT.

The rearrangement uses TRBV18 and TRBJ2-1; 10 bases match TRBD1. V lost 3 bases, J lost 8 bases, and 10 bases stayed unmatched. The CDR3 loop spans 16 amino acids. Per germline, CDR1 KGHSH and CDR2 LQKENI. The CDR3 is CASSPSRQGALDEQFF. The CDR3 DNA reads as TGTGCCAGCTCACCTTCCCGACAGGGGGCGTTGGATGAGCAGTTCTTC.

J is TRBJ1-2 and V is TRBV3-1 (or the pseudogene TRBV3-2); 10 bases are shared with TRBD1. The germline CDR1 and CDR2 sequences are LGHDT and YNNKEL (reference sequence). The CDR3 runs 14 residues. Losses at the gene ends were 5 bases for V and 8 bases for J; bases not matched to a gene: 8. The CDR3 DNA follows: TGTGCCAGCAGCGACCCTGGGACAGGGGACGGCTACACCTTC. Translation gives CASSDPGTGDGYTF.

This sequence joins TRBV7-2 and TRBJ2-6, with D possibly being TRBD1 (6 bases). This CDR3 spans 15 amino acids. Germline V gene sequence: CDR1 SGHTA, CDR2 FQGNSA. Trimming took 6 bases from V and 4 from J, leaving 13 bases between them. CDR3 sequence: CASRTGQPGANVLTF. CDR3 sequence (DNA): TGTGCCAGCAGGACCGGACAGCCAGGGGCCAACGTCCTGACTTTC. Based on the CDR3 plus reference TRBV7-2 and TRBJ2-6, the full variable domain is GAGVSQSPSNKVTEKGKDVELRCDPISGHTALYWYRQSLGQGLEFLIYFQGNSAPDKSGLPSDRFSAERTGGSVSTLTIQRTQQEDSAVYLCASRTGQPGANVLTFGAGSRLTVL.

CDR3 region: CASSLTGGLDSPLHF. CDR3 DNA sequence: TGTGCCAGCAGCCTGACAGGGGGCTTGGATTCACCCCTCCACTTT. The rearrangement uses TRBV28 and TRBJ1-6; 10 bases fit TRBD1. The length of the CDR3 is 15 residues. Germline CDR1 and CDR2: MDHEN and SYDVKM. The junction had 7 bases not matched to a gene; V was cut back by 6 bases and J by 8 bases.

V and J are TRBV7-9 and TRBJ2-1; D is possibly TRBD1 (5 bases). V lost 0 bases and J lost 8, with 14 bases in between. Looked up from germline, CDR1 is SEHNR and CDR2 is FQNEAQ (reference sequence). This CDR3 region has 15 residues. CDR3 nucleotide sequence: TGTGCCAGCAGCTTAGCTGGTAGCAGGGTGGATGAGCAGTTCTTC. Protein product: CASSLAGSRVDEQFF. The full variable domain, completed using reference TRBV7-9 and TRBJ2-1, is DTGVSQNPRHKITKRGQNVTFRCDPISEHNRLYWYRQTLGQGPEFLTYFQNEAQLEKSRLLSDRFSAERPKGSFSTLEIQRTEQGDSAMYLCASSLAGSRVDEQFFGPGTRLTVL.

This clone was observed a few times. As DNA, the CDR3 is TGTGCCAGCTCACCCCCTTCAGATACGCAGTATTTT. Translated: CASSPPSDTQYF. The chain links TRBV18 to TRBJ2-3, with no clear D. The ends were cut back, 3 bases at V and 4 bases at J, with 5 bases in the middle. The CDR3 extends over 12 amino acids. CDR1 is KGHSH, CDR2 LQKENI, per germline.

The gene calls are TRBV10-3 and TRBJ2-2, with 7 bases that match TRBD2. V lost 7 bases and J lost 7; bases outside the gene matches: 9. In germline, CDR1 is ENHRY, CDR2 SYGVKD. CDR3 length: 14 amino acids. The CDR3 DNA sequence: TGTGCCATCAAGGGTTCGGGAGGCAGCGGGGAGCTGTTTTTT. Translated, it gives CAIKGSGGSGELFF.

V and J are TRBV28 and TRBJ1-1; weak D call: TRBD1 (6 bases). Trimming cost V 3 bases and J 4 bases, with 15 bases left between them. The germline CDR1 and CDR2 sequences are MDHEN and SYDVKM. The length of the CDR3 is 15 residues. DNA of the CDR3: TGTGCCAGCAGTTTGGATCGGGACATCCCCACTGAAGCTTTCTTT. Its protein is CASSLDRDIPTEAFF.

V gene TRBV18 combines with J gene TRBJ1-4; D call uncertain. Looked up from germline, CDR1 is KGHSH and CDR2 is LQKENI. V gave up 0 bases and J gave up 5 bases, with 16 bases separating them. The CDR3 totals 17 residues. The CDR3 nucleotides read TGTGCCAGCTCACCACCGGCAGACGCAGAGGCAAATGAAAAACTGTTTTTT. As protein: CASSPPADAEANEKLFF.

This clone was counted once. The CDR3 DNA sequence: TGTGCCAGCAGGCCCCATATTCGGGACGAGCAGTACTTC. This gives the protein CASRPHIRDEQYF. V usage is TRBV6-5 and J usage is TRBJ2-7; D gene uncertain. CDR3 length: 13 residues. The ends were cut back, 6 bases at V and 5 bases at J, with 14 bases in the middle. Germline assignment: CDR1 MNHEY and CDR2 SVGAGI.

This chain uses TRBV13 with TRBJ2-7, with a tentative D call TRBD1 (6 bases). Deletions cut 2 bases from V and 7 bases from J, with 15 bases between. Germline V gene data show CDR1 as PRHDT and CDR2 as FYEKMQ (reference sequence). This CDR3 is 14 amino acids long. In DNA form, the CDR3 reads TGTGCCAGCAGCTTAACAGGGTCGCCCTTAGAGCAGTACTTC. As protein: CASSLTGSPLEQYF.

This rearrangement joins TRBV9 to TRBJ1-3; D remains unclear. V was trimmed by 0 bases and J by 2 bases, leaving 9 bases between them. Germline V gene sequence: CDR1 SGDLS, CDR2 YYNGEE. The CDR3 consists of 15 residues. The CDR3 reads CASSVDIRTGNTIYF. CDR3 DNA: TGTGCCAGCAGCGTAGATATCAGGACTGGAAACACCATATATTTT. Together with reference TRBV9 and TRBJ1-3, the CDR3 gives the full variable domain: DSGVTQTPKHLITATGQRVTLRCSPRSGDLSVYWYQQSLDQGLQFLIQYYNGEERAKGNILERFSAQQFPDLHSELNLSSLELGDSALYFCASSVDIRTGNTIYFGEGSWLTVV.

V usage is TRBV28 and J usage is TRBJ2-3; 9 bases match TRBD1. The ends lost 2 bases at V and 1 base at J; junction bases unmatched: 10. Germline V gene lookup returns CDR1 MDHEN and CDR2 SYDVKM. This CDR3 spans 18 amino acids. The CDR3 loop is CASSLPLGDRARTDTQYF. As DNA, the CDR3 is TGTGCCAGCAGTTTACCTTTGGGGGACAGGGCCCGCACAGATACGCAGTATTTT.

The chain is built from TRBV6-2 or TRBV6-3 and TRBJ2-1; 7 bases align to TRBD2. The CDR3 spans 15 residues. The ends lost 2 bases at V and 4 bases at J; junction bases unmatched: 5. Germline values: CDR1 MNHEY, CDR2 SVGEGT. The CDR3 loop reads CASSYVERGYNEQFF. As DNA, the CDR3 is TGTGCCAGCAGTTACGTGGAGCGGGGATACAATGAGCAGTTCTTC.